This TCR beta chain was documented in a study of shared clonotypes between healthy human individuals. Regarding the study as a whole: Generally, naive subsets came out with larger estimated richness than memory subsets.

It was into CD45RA+ naive and CD45RA-negative memory subsets that the CD4+ cells were split. Looked up from germline, CDR1 is MNHEY and CDR2 is SVGAGI. V gave up 4 bases and J gave up 6 bases; unmatched junction bases: 12. CDR3 length: 15 amino acids. Source study methods: Filtering was not the same, since immunoSEQ gave junction-only sequences without quality scores. Clones were sequenced by immunoSEQ multiplex PCR, and TCRdb holds only the in-frame ones, with some missing. V and J calls and clone size are those listed in that table; D and trimming were worked out from the DNA. The sample lists about 1 million clones; around 75% were seen once. For this clone: What it recognizes is unknown.

This clonotype originated in a man younger than 30 in good health. Material for sequencing was memory CD4+ T cells sorted from blood. Subset here: CD45RA-negative fraction. The chain carries TRBV6-5 and TRBJ2-7; 7 nucleotides match TRBD1. CDR3 amino acids: CASSSRQGGRGEQYF. The CDR3 nucleotides are TGTGCCAGCAGTTCGCGACAGGGCGGGCGTGGCGAGCAGTACTTC.